This T cell receptor beta chain was identified during a study of T cells in severe cutaneous drug reactions. About the research overall: Enrolled patients had probable or definite SJS/TEN or DRESS per RegiSCAR. Blister fluid/cells and PBMC came from acute- or recovery-stage patients. Study conclusions and caveats: Tolerant-control and healthy-donor PBMC lacked or rarely had the public CDR3 found in blisters.

This CDR3 region has 13 residues. Per the germline V gene, CDR1 is MDHEN and CDR2 is SYDVKM. The iRepertoire multiplex PCR system with TCR subtype-specific primers built both bulk and single-cell libraries. Roughly 90-550 ng of RNA per sample was bulk library input. TCRdb reanalyzed the multiplex PCR reads and collapses them to one entry per CDR3 protein, without DNA. The sample spans about 8,300 distinct CDR3 sequences; the ten largest clones claim about 26%. A remark on this clonotype: Its matching antigen is unknown.

Sequenced patients had Stevens-Johnson syndrome or toxic epidermal necrolysis caused by carbamazepine. This chain connects TRBV28 to TRBJ1-4. This receptor was obtained from a human donor with a severe cutaneous adverse drug reaction. The sequencing sample was made of cells from a skin blister. The chain's CDR3 is CASSLSPPDSLFF.